This is a list of T cell receptor beta chains from one sample in a study of blood T cell repertoires in COVID-19. Sequencing was performed with immunoSEQ multiplex PCR; in TCRdb, only in-frame clones are kept and a portion is missing. This sample has about 140,000 clones, with about 85% found just once. Sequencing was performed on peripheral blood. The receptors originated from a human donor with acute or convalescent COVID-19. The donor label of this sample is uncertain. Each CDR3 is given with its conserved first and last residue. Fields, in order: clone size, J gene, D gene, V gene, CDR3 protein, CDR3 DNA. D genes are given only for firm matches. Expanded clones are given a class, and other clones once, few, many or no size at all.

clone size: few; J gene: TRBJ1-2; D gene: NA; V gene: TRBV30; CDR3 protein: CAWSVLEGYTF; CDR3 DNA: TGTGCCTGGAGTGTACTAGAAGGCTACACCTTC
clone size: NA; J gene: TRBJ1-2; D gene: TRBD1; V gene: TRBV14; CDR3 protein: CASSQALQGRYGYTF; CDR3 DNA: TGTGCCAGCAGCCAAGCTCTACAGGGGCGCTATGGCTACACCTTC
clone size: few; J gene: TRBJ1-1; D gene: NA; V gene: TRBV5-1; CDR3 protein: CASSLASLNTEAFF; CDR3 DNA: TGCGCCAGCAGCTTGGCCAGTCTGAACACTGAAGCTTTCTTT
clone size: NA; J gene: TRBJ2-7; D gene: TRBD1; V gene: TRBV6-5; CDR3 protein: CASSYSGQSYEQYF; CDR3 DNA: TGTGCCAGCAGTTACTCGGGACAGAGCTACGAGCAGTACTTC
clone size: NA; J gene: TRBJ1-6; D gene: TRBD1; V gene: TRBV7-2; CDR3 protein: CASRGLGTGFNSPLHF; CDR3 DNA: TGTGCCAGCAGGGGTTTGGGGACAGGGTTTAATTCACCCCTCCACTTT
clone size: NA; J gene: TRBJ1-1; D gene: NA; V gene: TRBV9; CDR3 protein: CASSATPGAIEAFF; CDR3 DNA: TGTGCCAGCAGCGCTACCCCAGGTGCTATTGAAGCTTTCTTT
clone size: NA; J gene: TRBJ1-2; D gene: NA; V gene: TRBV3-1/TRBV3-2; CDR3 protein: CASSHPTEAGGYTF; CDR3 DNA: TGTGCCAGCAGCCATCCCACAGAGGCGGGTGGCTACACCTTC
clone size: once; J gene: TRBJ1-2; D gene: NA; V gene: TRBV7-2; CDR3 protein: CASSPRTARNYGYTF; CDR3 DNA: TGTGCCAGCAGCCCCCGGACAGCTAGGAACTATGGCTACACCTTC
clone size: NA; J gene: TRBJ2-1; D gene: NA; V gene: TRBV24-1; CDR3 protein: CATAAAPNTYNEQFF; CDR3 DNA: TGTGCCACCGCCGCGGCCCCCAACACCTACAATGAGCAGTTCTTC
clone size: NA; J gene: TRBJ1-5; D gene: NA; V gene: TRBV27; CDR3 protein: CASSLSSRNQPQHF; CDR3 DNA: TGTGCCAGCAGTCTCAGCTCGCGGAATCAGCCCCAGCATTTT
clone size: once; J gene: TRBJ2-3; D gene: NA; V gene: TRBV11-2; CDR3 protein: CASSLRGAATDTQYF; CDR3 DNA: TGTGCCAGCAGCTTACGGGGGGCTGCAACAGATACGCAGTATTTT
clone size: NA; J gene: TRBJ2-3; D gene: TRBD2; V gene: TRBV29-1; CDR3 protein: CSVGVSGGTDTQYF; CDR3 DNA: TGCAGCGTTGGGGTTAGCGGGGGCACAGATACGCAGTATTTT
clone size: NA; J gene: TRBJ2-1; D gene: NA; V gene: TRBV5-1; CDR3 protein: CASSYEPSGNNEQFF; CDR3 DNA: TGCGCCAGCAGCTACGAACCTTCCGGGAACAATGAGCAGTTCTTC
clone size: NA; J gene: TRBJ2-5; D gene: TRBD2; V gene: TRBV15; CDR3 protein: CATSPRLAGGETQYF; CDR3 DNA: TGTGCCACCAGCCCAAGACTAGCGGGGGGGGAGACCCAGTACTTC
clone size: NA; J gene: TRBJ1-4; D gene: NA; V gene: TRBV2; CDR3 protein: CASSVERDEKLFF; CDR3 DNA: TGTGCCAGCAGTGTAGAGAGGGATGAAAAACTGTTTTTT
clone size: NA; J gene: TRBJ2-1; D gene: TRBD2; V gene: TRBV7-6; CDR3 protein: CASSRNPLAGGSGSSNEQFF; CDR3 DNA: TGTGCCAGCAGCCGTAATCCACTAGCGGGGGGATCCGGGTCAAGCAATGAGCAGTTCTTC
clone size: NA; J gene: TRBJ2-7; D gene: TRBD1; V gene: TRBV30; CDR3 protein: CAWGSDRPRSYEQYF; CDR3 DNA: TGTGCCTGGGGTTCGGACAGGCCGCGCTCCTACGAGCAGTACTTC
clone size: NA; J gene: TRBJ1-3; D gene: NA; V gene: TRBV28; CDR3 protein: CASSLNLGGLSGNTIYF; CDR3 DNA: TGTGCCAGCAGTTTAAATCTCGGCGGCCTCTCTGGAAACACCATATATTTT
clone size: NA; J gene: TRBJ2-1; D gene: TRBD1; V gene: TRBV6-5; CDR3 protein: CASSYSLGDRMNEQFF; CDR3 DNA: TGTGCCAGCAGTTACTCATTAGGGGACAGGATGAATGAGCAGTTCTTC
clone size: NA; J gene: TRBJ1-1; D gene: TRBD1; V gene: TRBV30; CDR3 protein: CAWILRTGGYTEAFF; CDR3 DNA: TGTGCCTGGATTCTCCGGACAGGAGGGTACACTGAAGCTTTCTTT
clone size: NA; J gene: TRBJ1-1; D gene: NA; V gene: TRBV7-3; CDR3 protein: CASSLTGQGNTEAFF; CDR3 DNA: TGTGCCAGCAGCTTAACGGGGCAGGGGAACACTGAAGCTTTCTTT
clone size: NA; J gene: TRBJ2-1; D gene: NA; V gene: TRBV4-3; CDR3 protein: CASSAYTALESSVNEQFF; CDR3 DNA: TGCGCCAGCAGCGCATACACAGCTCTCGAGTCCTCTGTCAATGAGCAGTTCTTC
clone size: NA; J gene: TRBJ1-2; D gene: NA; V gene: TRBV12-3/TRBV12-4; CDR3 protein: CASRQGVAGYTF; CDR3 DNA: TGTGCCAGCAGACAGGGAGTTGCTGGCTACACCTTC
clone size: NA; J gene: TRBJ2-3; D gene: TRBD2; V gene: TRBV24-1; CDR3 protein: CATSDLMGRGGADTQYF; CDR3 DNA: TGTGCCACCAGTGATTTGATGGGGCGGGGAGGGGCAGATACGCAGTATTTT
clone size: NA; J gene: TRBJ2-2; D gene: TRBD2; V gene: TRBV4-2; CDR3 protein: CASSQDPLGSGGGSGELFF; CDR3 DNA: TGTGCCAGCAGCCAAGATCCTCTAGGTAGCGGGGGGGGCTCAGGGGAGCTGTTTTTT
clone size: NA; J gene: TRBJ2-1; D gene: TRBD2; V gene: TRBV4-1; CDR3 protein: CASSQIAGAGGNNEQFF; CDR3 DNA: TGCGCCAGCAGCCAAATAGCGGGGGCGGGAGGTAACAATGAGCAGTTCTTC
clone size: medium-sized; J gene: TRBJ2-1; D gene: NA; V gene: TRBV11-2; CDR3 protein: CASSLGFSSYNEQFF; CDR3 DNA: TGTGCCAGCAGCTTAGGGTTTAGCTCCTACAATGAGCAGTTCTTC
clone size: NA; J gene: TRBJ2-5; D gene: TRBD1; V gene: TRBV2; CDR3 protein: CASSAFGQGPAETQYF; CDR3 DNA: TGTGCCAGCAGTGCTTTTGGACAGGGGCCCGCCGAGACCCAGTACTTC
clone size: NA; J gene: TRBJ1-2; D gene: NA; V gene: TRBV7-2; CDR3 protein: CASGQRNYGYTF; CDR3 DNA: TGTGCCAGCGGACAGAGAAACTATGGCTACACCTTC
clone size: once; J gene: TRBJ2-2; D gene: NA; V gene: TRBV10-3; CDR3 protein: CAIRAGNTGELFF; CDR3 DNA: TGTGCCATCAGGGCGGGGAACACCGGGGAGCTGTTTTTT
clone size: NA; J gene: TRBJ2-1; D gene: TRBD1; V gene: TRBV2; CDR3 protein: CASSEWGQGLNEQFF; CDR3 DNA: TGTGCCAGCAGTGAGTGGGGACAGGGGCTGAATGAGCAGTTCTTC
clone size: NA; J gene: TRBJ1-1; D gene: NA; V gene: TRBV7-6; CDR3 protein: CASSPTSTANTEAFF; CDR3 DNA: TGTGCCAGCAGCCCCACCTCGACTGCGAACACTGAAGCTTTCTTT
clone size: NA; J gene: TRBJ1-2; D gene: TRBD1; V gene: TRBV7-2; CDR3 protein: CASSVGQGASNYGYTF; CDR3 DNA: TGTGCCAGCAGCGTAGGACAGGGGGCAAGTAACTATGGCTACACCTTC
clone size: NA; J gene: TRBJ1-2; D gene: NA; V gene: TRBV21-1; CDR3 protein: CASSTRDRADGYTF; CDR3 DNA: TGTGCCAGCAGCACGCGCGACAGAGCTGATGGCTACACCTTC
clone size: NA; J gene: TRBJ2-3; D gene: TRBD2; V gene: TRBV2; CDR3 protein: CASSVGLAGPDTQYF; CDR3 DNA: TGTGCCAGCAGTGTAGGACTAGCGGGGCCAGATACGCAGTATTTT
clone size: NA; J gene: TRBJ1-4; D gene: NA; V gene: TRBV18; CDR3 protein: CASSLGIPGEEKLFF; CDR3 DNA: TGTGCCAGCTCCCTCGGGATTCCAGGGGAGGAAAAACTGTTTTTT
clone size: NA; J gene: TRBJ1-2; D gene: NA; V gene: TRBV7-9; CDR3 protein: CASGWGGNNYGYTF; CDR3 DNA: TGTGCCAGCGGGTGGGGGGGGAACAACTATGGCTACACCTTC
clone size: NA; J gene: TRBJ2-1; D gene: TRBD2; V gene: TRBV10-3; CDR3 protein: CATASGMKNNEQFF; CDR3 DNA: TGTGCCACCGCTAGCGGGATGAAGAACAATGAGCAGTTCTTC
clone size: NA; J gene: TRBJ1-4; D gene: NA; V gene: TRBV27; CDR3 protein: CASSFWAPRGTGNEKLFF; CDR3 DNA: TGTGCCAGCAGTTTTTGGGCTCCGAGGGGGACGGGAAATGAAAAACTGTTTTTT
clone size: NA; J gene: TRBJ1-1; D gene: NA; V gene: TRBV7-2; CDR3 protein: CASSLRRQGSRAFF; CDR3 DNA: TGTGCCAGCAGCTTAAGGCGGCAGGGGTCTCGAGCTTTCTTT
clone size: NA; J gene: TRBJ1-5; D gene: TRBD1; V gene: TRBV5-8; CDR3 protein: CASSLVRQGVFDNQPQHF; CDR3 DNA: TGTGCCAGCAGCTTGGTGCGACAGGGGGTTTTTGACAATCAGCCCCAGCATTTT
clone size: NA; J gene: TRBJ2-2; D gene: NA; V gene: TRBV5-1; CDR3 protein: CASSLEASGAGELFF; CDR3 DNA: TGCGCCAGCAGCTTGGAGGCATCCGGGGCCGGGGAGCTGTTTTTT
clone size: NA; J gene: TRBJ2-3; D gene: TRBD2; V gene: TRBV4-3; CDR3 protein: CASSQDPGGGGTDTQYF; CDR3 DNA: TGCGCCAGCAGCCAAGATCCGGGCGGGGGGGGCACAGATACGCAGTATTTT
clone size: NA; J gene: TRBJ2-3; D gene: NA; V gene: TRBV30; CDR3 protein: CAWSVLGRGDTQYF; CDR3 DNA: TGTGCCTGGAGTGTACTCGGGAGAGGAGATACGCAGTATTTT
clone size: few; J gene: TRBJ2-5; D gene: NA; V gene: TRBV4-1; CDR3 protein: CASSQERTSQETQYF; CDR3 DNA: TGCGCCAGCAGCCAAGAAAGGACATCGCAAGAGACCCAGTACTTC
clone size: NA; J gene: TRBJ2-4; D gene: NA; V gene: TRBV7-2; CDR3 protein: CASSQQGGGSGNIQYF; CDR3 DNA: TGTGCCAGCAGCCAACAGGGTGGGGGAAGTGGAAACATTCAGTACTTC
clone size: NA; J gene: TRBJ1-1; D gene: TRBD1; V gene: TRBV5-1; CDR3 protein: CASSPKQGFNTEAFF; CDR3 DNA: TGCGCCAGCAGCCCTAAACAGGGGTTCAACACTGAAGCTTTCTTT
clone size: NA; J gene: TRBJ2-3; D gene: TRBD2; V gene: TRBV7-3; CDR3 protein: CASSQLAGEGDTQYF; CDR3 DNA: TGTGCCAGCAGCCAACTAGCGGGAGAGGGAGATACGCAGTATTTT
clone size: NA; J gene: TRBJ1-4; D gene: NA; V gene: TRBV28; CDR3 protein: CASSSEGATNEKLFF; CDR3 DNA: TGTGCCAGCAGTTCCGAGGGGGCAACTAATGAAAAACTGTTTTTT
clone size: NA; J gene: TRBJ2-5; D gene: TRBD1; V gene: TRBV12-3/TRBV12-4; CDR3 protein: CASSLSRGQTQYF; CDR3 DNA: TGTGCCAGCAGTTTATCCAGGGGGCAGACCCAGTACTTC
clone size: NA; J gene: TRBJ2-7; D gene: TRBD1; V gene: TRBV10-3; CDR3 protein: CAIRGDRVYEQYF; CDR3 DNA: TGTGCCATCAGGGGGGACAGGGTCTACGAGCAGTACTTC
clone size: NA; J gene: TRBJ2-3; D gene: NA; V gene: TRBV6-2/TRBV6-3; CDR3 protein: CASSDRTGTDTQYF; CDR3 DNA: TGTGCCAGCAGTGACCGGACTGGAACAGATACGCAGTATTTT
clone size: NA; J gene: TRBJ2-1; D gene: TRBD2; V gene: TRBV30; CDR3 protein: CAWSVSGGYNEQFF; CDR3 DNA: TGTGCCTGGAGTGTATCGGGGGGGTACAATGAGCAGTTCTTC
clone size: NA; J gene: TRBJ1-5; D gene: TRBD1; V gene: TRBV5-8; CDR3 protein: CASSLGQGVGNQPQHF; CDR3 DNA: TGTGCCAGCAGCTTGGGCCAGGGGGTTGGCAATCAGCCCCAGCATTTT
clone size: once; J gene: TRBJ1-4; D gene: TRBD1; V gene: TRBV5-1; CDR3 protein: CASSLQGTNEKLFF; CDR3 DNA: TGCGCCAGCAGCTTACAGGGGACTAATGAAAAACTGTTTTTT
clone size: NA; J gene: TRBJ2-4; D gene: TRBD1; V gene: TRBV7-9; CDR3 protein: CASSSNRGSKNIQYF; CDR3 DNA: TGTGCCAGCAGTTCTAACAGGGGATCCAAAAACATTCAGTACTTC
clone size: NA; J gene: TRBJ1-6; D gene: NA; V gene: TRBV5-1; CDR3 protein: CASSLRTANSPLHF; CDR3 DNA: TGCGCCAGCAGCTTGCGGACAGCCAATTCACCCCTCCACTTT